This passage covers 6 T cell receptor beta chains from one sample sequenced in a study of response to subunit inactivated influenza vaccine (dated by TCRdb to 2016 to 2019). Library method: RT-PCR. The instrument was an Illumina HiSeq 2500. TCRdb redid the processing of the public reads, applying fastp at Q25 and MiXCR, and retained in-frame beta chains. Identical CDR3 proteins give one entry, which carries the most common genes and DNA. This sample comprises hundreds of thousands of distinct CDR3 sequences, 7.6% of them detected only once. The ten largest account for roughly 13% of the sample. The material was PBMCs from blood, obtained less than 25 months after vaccination. Source of these receptors: a man in his fifties or sixties who received an inactivated influenza vaccine. Donor details come from another sample of the same person, matched by shared clones.

Only a few counts were recorded for this clonotype. The V gene is TRBV3-1, the J gene TRBJ2-5, with 10 bases matching TRBD1. The CDR3 extends over 16 amino acids. The V gene end was trimmed by 1 base and the J gene end by 4 bases; junction bases not matched to a gene: 6. Germline V CDR1 and CDR2: LGHDT, YNNKEL (reference sequence). CDR3 nucleotide sequence: TGTGCCAGCAGCCAAGTCGGGACAGGGGTCGGAGAGACCCAGTACTTC. This sequence encodes CASSQVGTGVGETQYF.

This clonotype was recorded many times. The rearrangement joins TRBV6-6 to TRBJ1-3, with D maybe TRBD1 (5 bases). The ends were cut back, 8 bases at V and 2 bases at J, with 10 bases in the middle. The germline V gene has CDR1 MNHNY and CDR2 SVGAGI (reference sequence). The CDR3 totals 13 residues. The CDR3 protein is CASRQGAGNTIYF. The CDR3, as DNA: TGTGCCAGCCGTCAGGGAGCTGGAAACACCATATATTTT.

This clonotype was seen repeatedly, ten times or more. The V gene is TRBV20-1, the J gene TRBJ2-1; possible D gene TRBD2, 6 bases. V was trimmed by 5 bases and J by 5 bases, leaving 19 bases between them. Germline CDR1 and CDR2: DFQATT and SNEGSKA (reference sequence). The CDR3 runs to 15 residues. This CDR3 reads CSAFQPGLRDNEQFF. In nucleotides, the CDR3 is TGCAGTGCTTTCCAACCGGGACTGAGGGACAATGAGCAGTTCTTC.

A few counts support this clonotype. The rearrangement joins TRBV11-2 to TRBJ2-2; 9 bases align to TRBD1. V lost 0 bases to trimming and J lost 4 bases; unmatched junction nucleotides: 6. Germline V gene lookup returns CDR1 SGHAT and CDR2 FQNNGV. The CDR3 covers 17 residues. Here the CDR3 reads CASSLEGTGSSTGELFF. The CDR3, as DNA: TGTGCCAGCAGCTTAGAGGGGACAGGGTCTAGCACCGGGGAGCTGTTTTTT.

This clonotype has ten or more counts. The chain joins TRBV18 to TRBJ1-1; maybe TRBD1 (5 bases). The CDR3 has 13 amino acids. The ends were cut back, 0 bases at V and 5 bases at J, with 7 bases in the middle. Per germline, CDR1 KGHSH and CDR2 LQKENI. The CDR3 loop reads CASSPPGGTEAFF. Written as DNA, the CDR3 is TGTGCCAGCTCACCACCGGGGGGAACTGAAGCTTTCTTT.

This clonotype was found many times. The rearrangement links TRBV5-1 to TRBJ1-2; a weak D match, TRBD1 (5 bases). The CDR3 consists of 16 residues. Germline CDR1 SGHRS, CDR2 YFSETQ. Trimming cost V 4 bases and J 0 bases, with 16 bases left between them. CDR3 nucleotides: TGCGCCAGCAGCCCGGGACGGACTTGGTCTAACTATGGCTACACCTTC. Protein: CASSPGRTWSNYGYTF.